This T cell receptor (beta chain) was sequenced during a study of blood T cells in healthy people across ages. Combining a sample-barcoded 5' primer with a J-beta primer mix, a second PCR ran for 7 to 11 cycles. TCRdb reprocessed the 5' RACE reads via MiXCR and lists one record per CDR3 protein. The sample has about a million distinct CDR3 sequences; roughly 51% are singletons. The authors extracted at least 6 micrograms of total RNA per sample. Trimming took 8 bases from V and 4 from J, leaving 15 bases between them. The CDR3 extends over 15 amino acids. Germline V gene data show CDR1 as MDHEN and CDR2 as SYDVKM.

This receptor was obtained from a woman between 55 and 75 years old in good health. Sequenced: blood. The chain combines TRBV28 with TRBJ1-6; the D gene is possibly TRBD1 (6 bases). CDR3 region: CASVGGGQYNSPLHF. The CDR3, as DNA: TGTGCCAGCGTAGGAGGAGGACAGTATAATTCACCCCTCCACTTT.